This T cell receptor beta chain was sequenced for a study of T cell responses to AZD1222 COVID-19 vaccine. On this clone: As yet, its antigen is unknown.

Study-wide results and caveats: Only 5 or 6 AZD1222 recipients tested seropositive at baseline.

Data came from immunoSEQ multiplex PCR; TCRdb stores just in-frame clones and leaves some out. Of just under 150,000 clones listed, 70% to 90% are singletons. V dropped 6 bases and J dropped 7 bases, with 16 bases sitting between them. The CDR3 length is 13 residues. This sequence originates from an adult who received the AZD1222 COVID-19 vaccine. The sample here was peripheral blood, taken 28 days after the second AZD1222 dose. The chain links TRBV12-3 or TRBV12-4 to TRBJ2-7; tentative D call: TRBD2 (6 bases). In DNA, the CDR3 is TGTGCCAGCAGACTAGCCCATTCGCGGGAGCAGTACTTC. Protein sequence: CASRLAHSREQYF.